These 14 T cell receptor beta chains originate from one sample sequenced in a study of cytomegalovirus exposure and HLA in healthy donors. The PCR ran on 60 Vbeta and 13 Jbeta primers. This table comes from immunoSEQ multiplex PCR, and its TCRdb copy is limited to in-frame clones, with some not included. The profile covers roughly 68,000 clones, with 77% appearing a single time and 4% to 5.5% taken by the ten largest. Sequencing used PBMCs. The origin of the receptors is a male donor in good health and CMV-seropositive.

This clone was seen a handful of times. The gene calls are TRBV5-4 and TRBJ1-1; 12 bases are shared with TRBD1. V shed 7 bases, J shed 2 bases, and the junction held 3 bases outside the gene matches. The CDR3 consists of 14 residues. Germline loops: CDR1 SGHNT, CDR2 YYREEE (reference sequence). CDR3 region: CASRGTGGNTEAFF. Here the CDR3 DNA reads TGTGCCAGCCGTGGGACAGGGGGCAACACTGAAGCTTTCTTT.

This clone was counted a few times. The chain has TRBV5-1 and TRBJ1-2; 8 bases are a match to TRBD1. Germline-derived CDR1 and CDR2 are SGHRS and YFSETQ. Trimming cost V 0 bases and J 7 bases; bases outside gene matches: 8. The CDR3 has 15 residues. CDR3 bases: TGCGCCAGCAGCTTGGTTCCGGGACAGGAATTTGGCTACACCTTC. Translation: CASSLVPGQEFGYTF.

The chain couples TRBV28 to TRBJ1-5; D gene ambiguous. The CDR3 runs to 14 residues. V was shortened by 2 bases and J by 7 bases, with 12 bases between the two germline ends. Germline CDR1 reads MDHEN; CDR2 reads SYDVKM. The CDR3: CASSLPRVGQPQHF. For the CDR3, the DNA is TGTGCCAGCAGTTTACCGAGGGTGGGACAGCCCCAGCATTTT.

The rearrangement joins TRBV7-7 to TRBJ2-5; D call uncertain. The V and J ends lost 1 base and 5 bases respectively, with 8 bases between them. The CDR3 contains 13 residues. Germline values: CDR1 SSHAT, CDR2 FNYEAQ (reference sequence). This CDR3 is CASSLERLETQYF. For the CDR3, the DNA is TGTGCCAGCAGCTTAGAGCGCCTGGAGACCCAGTACTTC.

The chain uses TRBV6-5 and TRBJ2-3, with 8 bases matching TRBD1. The CDR3 runs 15 residues. Germline loops: CDR1 MNHEY, CDR2 SVGAGI. V dropped 7 bases and J dropped 5; count of bases not matched to a gene: 11. The CDR3 nucleotides read TGTGCCAGCACCCCATTGCAGGGGGCTGGAGATACGCAGTATTTT. Translating it yields CASTPLQGAGDTQYF.

This clone was picked up a small number of times. The chain has TRBV19 and TRBJ2-7; D remains unclear. Deletions cut 4 bases from V and 6 bases from J, with 10 bases between. The CDR3 consists of 12 residues. Germline loops: CDR1 LNHDA, CDR2 SQIVND (reference sequence). CDR3 in DNA: TGTGCCAGTAGTAAACTATTTGGCGAGCAGTACTTC. As protein: CASSKLFGEQYF. The full variable domain, its missing parts supplied by reference TRBV19 and TRBJ2-7, is DGGITQSPKYLFRKEGQNVTLSCEQNLNHDAMYWYRQDPGQGLRLIYYSQIVNDFQKGDIAEGYSVSREKKESFPLTVTSAQKNPTAFYLCASSKLFGEQYFGPGTRLTVT.

The chain couples TRBV10-2 to TRBJ1-1; possibly TRBD1 for D (5 bases). The germline V gene encodes CDR1 WSHSY and CDR2 SAAADI. V gave up 5 bases and J gave up 0 bases, with 10 bases separating them. This CDR3 has 14 amino acids. CDR3 amino acids: CASSMTVMNTEAFF. The CDR3 bases are TGCGCCAGCAGTATGACAGTTATGAACACTGAAGCTTTCTTT.

The chain is built from TRBV10-3 and TRBJ1-2; D uncertain. Germline V gene lookup returns CDR1 ENHRY and CDR2 SYGVKD. The CDR3 length is 13 residues. Trimming took off 4 bases at V and 2 bases at J, with 8 bases between the two ends. The CDR3 region is CAISVDINYGYTF. In nucleotides, the CDR3 is TGTGCCATCAGTGTCGACATAAACTATGGCTACACCTTC.

The chain joins TRBV28 to TRBJ1-1; 12 bases align to TRBD1. The length of the CDR3 is 17 residues. With 6 bases clipped from V and 3 bases from J, the junction kept 11 bases outside the gene matches. CDR1 is MDHEN, CDR2 SYDVKM, per germline. CDR3 region: CASRLAGTGGDDTEAFF. The CDR3 bases are TGTGCCAGCAGGTTAGCGGGGACAGGGGGCGATGACACTGAAGCTTTCTTT.

The rearrangement joins TRBV27 to TRBJ1-6, with 8 bases aligning to TRBD1. Trimming removed 8 bases from V and 12 bases from J; junction bases left unmatched: 12. The CDR3 runs to 14 residues. Germline lookup yields CDR1 MNHEY and CDR2 SMNVEV (reference sequence). In nucleotides, the CDR3 is TGTGCCAGCGGGGCCGGGACAGGAGGTTTACCCCTCCACTTT. As protein: CASGAGTGGLPLHF.

This chain uses TRBV5-1 with TRBJ2-7, with TRBD1 identical over 8 bases. J lost 2 bases, V lost 0 bases, and 1 base had no gene match. The CDR3 has 14 amino acids. Germline CDR1 is SGHRS and CDR2 is YFSETQ. In DNA, the CDR3 is TGCGCCAGCAGCTTGGGGGGACAGGCCTACGAGCAGTACTTC. Translating gives CASSLGGQAYEQYF.

The genes are TRBV4-1 and TRBJ1-6; D may be TRBD1 (6 bases). V shed 0 bases and J shed 9 bases, with 12 bases lying between them. Germline CDR1 reads MGHRA; CDR2 reads YSYEKL. The CDR3 is 15 amino acids. In DNA, the CDR3 is TGCGCCAGCAGCCAAGATACAGGGTTTGGTTCACCCCTCCACTTT. Its translation is CASSQDTGFGSPLHF.

This clone was counted once. The V gene is TRBV27, the J gene TRBJ1-6, with 7 bases identical to TRBD1. The CDR3 is made up of 15 amino acids. Germline CDR1 MNHEY, CDR2 SMNVEV (reference sequence). J lost 7 bases, V lost 8 bases, and 11 bases had no gene match. CDR3 loop: CASAPRGEGNSPLHF. Here the CDR3 DNA reads TGTGCCAGCGCCCCCAGGGGGGAAGGGAATTCACCCCTCCACTTT.

This clone was seen just once. V usage is TRBV30 and J usage is TRBJ1-5; tentative D call: TRBD1 (5 bases). CDR3 size: 14 residues. Germline CDR1 GTSNPN, CDR2 SVGIG (reference sequence). V was clipped by 4 bases and J by 6 bases, with 16 bases between them. As DNA, the CDR3 is TGTGCCTGGACCCTCGGGGGGGAAGGTCAGCCCCAGCATTTT. Protein: CAWTLGGEGQPQHF.